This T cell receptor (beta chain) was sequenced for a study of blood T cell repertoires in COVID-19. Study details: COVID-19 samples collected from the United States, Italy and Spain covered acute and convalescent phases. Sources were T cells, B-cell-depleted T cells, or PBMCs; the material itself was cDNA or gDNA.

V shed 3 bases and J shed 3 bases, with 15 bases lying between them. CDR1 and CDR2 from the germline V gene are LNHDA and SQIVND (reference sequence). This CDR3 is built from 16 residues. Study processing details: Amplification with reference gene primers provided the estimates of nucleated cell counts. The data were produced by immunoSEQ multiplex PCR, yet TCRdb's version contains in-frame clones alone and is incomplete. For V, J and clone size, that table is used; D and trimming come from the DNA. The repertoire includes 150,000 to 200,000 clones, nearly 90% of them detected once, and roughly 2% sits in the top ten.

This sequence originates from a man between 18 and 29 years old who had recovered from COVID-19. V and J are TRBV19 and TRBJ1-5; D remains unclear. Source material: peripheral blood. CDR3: CASSIIAGSNNQPQHF. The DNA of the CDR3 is TGTGCCAGTAGTATTATAGCCGGCTCAAACAATCAGCCCCAGCATTTT. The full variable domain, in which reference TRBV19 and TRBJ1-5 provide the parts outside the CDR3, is DGGITQSPKYLFRKEGQNVTLSCEQNLNHDAMYWYRQDPGQGLRLIYYSQIVNDFQKGDIAEGYSVSREKKESFPLTVTSAQKNPTAFYLCASSIIAGSNNQPQHFGDGTRLSIL.